These T cell receptor beta chains were read from a single sample in a study of T cells after yellow fever vaccination. MiXCR was run by TCRdb on the 5' RACE reads, yielding one entry per CDR3 protein. The sample yields 300,000 to 400,000 distinct CDR3 sequences, 6% to 8% seen once. The source was PBMCs, collected 5 days after the yellow fever booster vaccination. These receptors were taken from a man aged 25 to 40 who received the YFV17D yellow fever vaccine. Both conserved end residues are part of each CDR3. The D gene is left open where the match is weak. Where a row states a size, it is once, few, many or the class of an expanded clone; other rows omit it.

v_call: TRBV15; j_call: TRBJ1-2; d_call: NA; clone_size: many; cdr3_nt: TGTGCCACCAGCAGAGATGCGGTAATCTATGGCTACACCTTC; cdr3_aa: CATSRDAVIYGYTF
v_call: TRBV20-1; j_call: TRBJ1-1; d_call: NA; clone_size: many; cdr3_nt: TGCAGTGCTCGACTAATACTACGGAACACTGAAGCTTTCTTT; cdr3_aa: CSARLILRNTEAFF
v_call: TRBV20-1; j_call: TRBJ2-7; d_call: NA; clone_size: few; cdr3_nt: TGCAGTGCTATCCGGGGAATCTACGAGCAGTACTTC; cdr3_aa: CSAIRGIYEQYF
v_call: TRBV5-1; j_call: TRBJ2-3; d_call: NA; clone_size: few; cdr3_nt: TGCGCCAGCAGCGGTATCCCAGCGGGCACGGGAGATACGCAGTATTTT; cdr3_aa: CASSGIPAGTGDTQYF
v_call: TRBV18; j_call: TRBJ2-2; d_call: NA; clone_size: few; cdr3_nt: TGTGCCAGCTCACCATTCCCTTTGGCGAACACCGGGGAGCTGTTTTTT; cdr3_aa: CASSPFPLANTGELFF
v_call: TRBV12-3/TRBV12-4; j_call: TRBJ1-2; d_call: TRBD1; clone_size: many; cdr3_nt: TGTGCCAGCAGTGGCCGAGACAGGGGAGGTGGCTACACCTTC; cdr3_aa: CASSGRDRGGGYTF
v_call: TRBV7-8; j_call: TRBJ2-1; d_call: NA; clone_size: NA; cdr3_nt: TGTGCCAGCAGCTTAGCGAGTTCTCCTGTGACCGCTTACAATGAGCAGTTCTTC; cdr3_aa: CASSLASSPVTAYNEQFF
v_call: TRBV11-2; j_call: TRBJ1-1; d_call: TRBD1; clone_size: NA; cdr3_nt: TGTGCCAGCAGCTTAGCCGGGGGGACAGGGTTGGTAGCTTTCTTT; cdr3_aa: CASSLAGGTGLVAFF
v_call: TRBV15; j_call: TRBJ2-2; d_call: NA; clone_size: few; cdr3_nt: TGTGCCACCAGCAGAGGAGAGGAAGCCGGGGAGCTGTTTTTT; cdr3_aa: CATSRGEEAGELFF
v_call: TRBV5-4; j_call: TRBJ2-1; d_call: TRBD2; clone_size: NA; cdr3_nt: TGTGCCAGCAGCTTGGTTGCTAGCGGTTTGTACAATGAGCAGTTCTTC; cdr3_aa: CASSLVASGLYNEQFF
v_call: TRBV6-5; j_call: TRBJ2-1; d_call: TRBD1; clone_size: few; cdr3_nt: TGTGCCAGCAGGCGACAGGGGGAGCAGTTCTTC; cdr3_aa: CASRRQGEQFF
v_call: TRBV25-1; j_call: TRBJ2-5; d_call: NA; clone_size: few; cdr3_nt: TGTGCCAGCAGTGGATCCGGGCGCCGGGAGACCCAGTACTTC; cdr3_aa: CASSGSGRRETQYF
v_call: TRBV6-1; j_call: TRBJ2-7; d_call: NA; clone_size: NA; cdr3_nt: TGTGCCAGCAGCCCTATAGCGGATACCTACGAGCAGTACTTC; cdr3_aa: CASSPIADTYEQYF
v_call: TRBV12-3/TRBV12-4; j_call: TRBJ2-1; d_call: NA; clone_size: NA; cdr3_nt: TGTGCCAGCGCCTCGGACTCTTACAATGAGCAGTTCTTC; cdr3_aa: CASASDSYNEQFF
v_call: TRBV6-5; j_call: TRBJ2-7; d_call: NA; clone_size: few; cdr3_nt: TGTGCCAGCAGTTACGAATCCAGCTACGAGCAGTACTTC; cdr3_aa: CASSYESSYEQYF